This entry describes one T cell receptor (beta chain). Its antigen is still unknown. The record originates from a study of cytomegalovirus exposure and HLA in healthy donors. PCR primers comprised 60 Vbeta and 13 Jbeta primers. The data were produced by immunoSEQ multiplex PCR, yet TCRdb's version contains in-frame clones alone and is incomplete. The repertoire holds roughly 200,000 clones, approximately 82% seen once, with more than 0.5% in the top ten. V gave up 3 bases and J gave up 8 bases, with 19 bases separating them. The CDR3 runs to 16 residues. Per germline, CDR1 KGHSH and CDR2 LQKENI. Study-level points and caveats: Analyses of presence/absence relied on an assumption of roughly uniform sequencing depth across donors. For TCR beta chains, V- and J-gene trimming was later linked to a missense DCLRE1C variant. Despite most TCR sequences being rare, some public TCRs occurred in many donors.

The sequence came from a woman aged 40-49 years in good health and CMV-seronegative. The chain couples TRBV18 to TRBJ1-4; D call uncertain. Material for sequencing was PBMCs. The CDR3 nucleotides are TGTGCCAGCTCACCCTTCGCGGACTCGGCGGGGGAAAAACTGTTTTTT. This translates into CASSPFADSAGEKLFF.